This is a list of T cell receptor beta chains from one sample in a study of blood T cells in healthy people across ages. TCRdb re-derived calls from the 5' RACE reads in MiXCR, one entry per CDR3 protein. The table lists fewer than 1 million distinct CDR3 sequences, more than 40% of them singletons. The source material was blood. Receptor source: a man between 60 and 75 years old in good health. CDR3s include the opening cysteine and the closing phenylalanine or tryptophan. The order of the fields is D gene, V gene, clone size, J gene, CDR3 DNA, CDR3 protein. The D gene is left open where the match is weak. Rows give clone size only sometimes, using once, few, many, or a class for an expanded clone.

d_call: .; v_call: TRBV7-9; clone_size: .; j_call: TRBJ2-7; cdr3_nt: TGTGCCAGCAGCTTACAGGGAGAGAATAATGAGCAGTACTTC; cdr3_aa: CASSLQGENNEQYF
d_call: .; v_call: TRBV6-5; clone_size: .; j_call: TRBJ1-2; cdr3_nt: TGTGCCAGCAGTTACTCGGGGTACTCGGTAAAGGGAGCTAACTATGGCTACACCTTC; cdr3_aa: CASSYSGYSVKGANYGYTF
d_call: .; v_call: TRBV6-5; clone_size: .; j_call: TRBJ2-3; cdr3_nt: TGTGCCAGCAGGTTCGGGCTCCTCACAGATACGCAGTATTTT; cdr3_aa: CASRFGLLTDTQYF
d_call: TRBD2; v_call: TRBV20-1; clone_size: .; j_call: TRBJ2-3; cdr3_nt: TGCAGTGCTAGACCAACTAGCGGGGGAGGGACAGATACGCAGTATTTT; cdr3_aa: CSARPTSGGGTDTQYF
d_call: .; v_call: TRBV15; clone_size: .; j_call: TRBJ2-5; cdr3_nt: TGTGCCACCAGCGATAGTGGAGAGACCCAGTACTTC; cdr3_aa: CATSDSGETQYF
d_call: .; v_call: TRBV6-2/TRBV6-3; clone_size: .; j_call: TRBJ2-7; cdr3_nt: TGTGCCAGCAGTCCCACAGGTCCGAAGGGGCAGTACTTC; cdr3_aa: CASSPTGPKGQYF
d_call: .; v_call: TRBV3-1; clone_size: .; j_call: TRBJ1-1; cdr3_nt: TGTGCCAGCAGGGCTGGCGGGGAGAGGCACACTGAAGCTTTCTTT; cdr3_aa: CASRAGGERHTEAFF
d_call: TRBD1; v_call: TRBV4-1; clone_size: .; j_call: TRBJ2-2; cdr3_nt: TGCGCCAGCAGCTGGACAGGACAAACCGGGGAGCTGTTTTTT; cdr3_aa: CASSWTGQTGELFF
d_call: .; v_call: TRBV7-2; clone_size: many; j_call: TRBJ1-2; cdr3_nt: TGTGCCAGCAGCCCCGAAGGGGCTAACTATGGCTACACCTTC; cdr3_aa: CASSPEGANYGYTF
d_call: TRBD1; v_call: TRBV15; clone_size: .; j_call: TRBJ2-5; cdr3_nt: TGTGCCACCAGCAGAGATGGCCTAAGGGGACAGGGGGAAGAGACCCAGTACTTC; cdr3_aa: CATSRDGLRGQGEETQYF
d_call: TRBD2; v_call: TRBV11-3; clone_size: .; j_call: TRBJ2-5; cdr3_nt: TGTGCCAGCAGCTTATTCCAGGCTAGCGGGGGGGCCCAGTACTTC; cdr3_aa: CASSLFQASGGAQYF
d_call: TRBD2; v_call: TRBV5-1; clone_size: .; j_call: TRBJ2-5; cdr3_nt: TGCGCTTCGGCTAGCGGGGGGGGACAGACCCAGTACTTC; cdr3_aa: CASASGGGQTQYF
d_call: .; v_call: TRBV3-1; clone_size: .; j_call: TRBJ2-1; cdr3_nt: TGTGCCAGCAGCCAATCTCCCCTTAGACTGGAAAATGGGCAGTTCTTC; cdr3_aa: CASSQSPLRLENGQFF
d_call: .; v_call: TRBV28; clone_size: once; j_call: TRBJ1-5; cdr3_nt: TGTGCCAGCAGCAACAGGGATGGCAATCAGCCCCAGCATTTT; cdr3_aa: CASSNRDGNQPQHF
d_call: .; v_call: TRBV6-5; clone_size: few; j_call: TRBJ1-2; cdr3_nt: TGTGCCAGCAGTTACGGTGGGACAACTTCTGGCTACACCTTC; cdr3_aa: CASSYGGTTSGYTF
d_call: .; v_call: TRBV6-6; clone_size: .; j_call: TRBJ2-3; cdr3_nt: TGTGCCACCGGTAGCACAGATACGCAGTATTTT; cdr3_aa: CATGSTDTQYF
d_call: TRBD1; v_call: TRBV4-3; clone_size: few; j_call: TRBJ2-1; cdr3_nt: TGCGCCAGCAGCCAAGATTATACCGGTAGGAGACAGGGGTTGAATGAGCAGTTCTTC; cdr3_aa: CASSQDYTGRRQGLNEQFF
d_call: TRBD1; v_call: TRBV7-2; clone_size: .; j_call: TRBJ1-5; cdr3_nt: TGTGCCAGCAGCTCACCTGACAGGGGGCAAGGGCAGCCCCAGCATTTT; cdr3_aa: CASSSPDRGQGQPQHF
d_call: .; v_call: TRBV7-9; clone_size: .; j_call: TRBJ1-4; cdr3_nt: TGTGCCAGCAGCCCAGGGGCCGGGGGGAGTGAAAAACTGTTTTTT; cdr3_aa: CASSPGAGGSEKLFF
d_call: .; v_call: TRBV27; clone_size: .; j_call: TRBJ1-6; cdr3_nt: TGTGCCAGCAGTTCCTACCGGGACCTTGATTCACCCCTCCACTTT; cdr3_aa: CASSSYRDLDSPLHF
d_call: .; v_call: TRBV9; clone_size: many; j_call: TRBJ2-6; cdr3_nt: TGTGCCAGCAGCGTTGGGGGGGGCCCTTTCTCTGGGGCCAACGTCCTGACTTTC; cdr3_aa: CASSVGGGPFSGANVLTF
d_call: .; v_call: TRBV6-5; clone_size: few; j_call: TRBJ2-5; cdr3_nt: TGTGCCAGCAGTAAGGACAGATTGTACCAAGAGACCCAGTACTTC; cdr3_aa: CASSKDRLYQETQYF
d_call: .; v_call: TRBV3-1; clone_size: .; j_call: TRBJ2-7; cdr3_nt: TGTGCCAGCAGCCAATTTCCAGGGCGGTTGGACGAGCAGTACTTC; cdr3_aa: CASSQFPGRLDEQYF
d_call: .; v_call: TRBV29-1; clone_size: .; j_call: TRBJ2-2; cdr3_nt: TGCAGCGTTGAGGGGGCAGGGACCGGGGAGCTGTTTTTT; cdr3_aa: CSVEGAGTGELFF
d_call: TRBD1; v_call: TRBV7-9; clone_size: few; j_call: TRBJ1-2; cdr3_nt: TGTGCCAGCCAGAAGATACCGGACAGGACAGCTTCTAACTATGGCTACACCTTC; cdr3_aa: CASQKIPDRTASNYGYTF
d_call: TRBD1; v_call: TRBV14; clone_size: .; j_call: TRBJ1-1; cdr3_nt: TGTGCCAGCAGCCAAGGACAGGGTTATACTGAAGCTTTCTTT; cdr3_aa: CASSQGQGYTEAFF
d_call: TRBD2; v_call: TRBV7-2; clone_size: few; j_call: TRBJ2-7; cdr3_nt: TGTGCCACCGCCCCAACGGGGGGGTCTACCTACGAGCAGTACTTC; cdr3_aa: CATAPTGGSTYEQYF
d_call: TRBD1; v_call: TRBV24-1; clone_size: few; j_call: TRBJ1-2; cdr3_nt: TGTGCCACCCGGAAAACAGGGGGGGGTGGCTACACCTTC; cdr3_aa: CATRKTGGGGYTF
d_call: TRBD2; v_call: TRBV30; clone_size: .; j_call: TRBJ2-5; cdr3_nt: TGTGCCTGGACCTCACTTAGCGGGGGCCGCCTGGAGACCCAGTACTTC; cdr3_aa: CAWTSLSGGRLETQYF